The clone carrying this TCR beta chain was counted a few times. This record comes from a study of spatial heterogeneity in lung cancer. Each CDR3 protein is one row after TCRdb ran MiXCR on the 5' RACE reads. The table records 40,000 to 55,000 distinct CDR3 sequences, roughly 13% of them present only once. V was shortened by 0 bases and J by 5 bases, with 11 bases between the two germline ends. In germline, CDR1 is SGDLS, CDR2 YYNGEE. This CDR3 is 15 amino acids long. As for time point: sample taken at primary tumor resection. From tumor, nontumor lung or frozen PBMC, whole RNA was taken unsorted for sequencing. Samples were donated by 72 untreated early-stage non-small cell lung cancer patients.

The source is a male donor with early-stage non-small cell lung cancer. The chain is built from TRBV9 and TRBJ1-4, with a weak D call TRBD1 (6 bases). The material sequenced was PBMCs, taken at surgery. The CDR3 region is CASSVDGGRNEKLFF. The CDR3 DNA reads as TGTGCCAGCAGCGTAGACGGGGGGCGCAATGAAAAACTGTTTTTT.